A single T cell receptor (beta chain) is shown here with its context. Its antigen is not known. The PCR employed 60 Vbeta primers together with 13 Jbeta primers. Clones were read by immunoSEQ multiplex PCR, and TCRdb kept only the in-frame ones, dropping some. The sample holds roughly 40,000 clones. The data are from a study of cytomegalovirus exposure and HLA in healthy donors. CDR1 and CDR2 (germline): MDHEN, SYDVKM. Trimming cost V 5 bases and J 7 bases; bases outside gene matches: 10. The CDR3 is 15 residues long. Points from the study as a whole: It was reportedly the case that the classifier diagnosed cytomegalovirus status with high specificity and sensitivity. Several of the most significant clusters were apparently associated with common viral pathogens in a later analysis.

This TCR came from a man aged 35-49 years in good health and CMV-seropositive. The gene calls are TRBV28 and TRBJ2-7, with 11 bases that match TRBD1. Sequencing used PBMCs. In DNA form, the CDR3 reads TGTGCCAGCAGTCGCCCTGGACAGGGGGCGAAAGAGCAGTACTTC. The encoded protein is CASSRPGQGAKEQYF.